This T cell receptor (beta chain) was captured by sequencing in a study of early T cells in non-severe SARS-CoV-2 infection. The CDR3 totals 15 residues. Germline CDR1 reads MNHEY; CDR2 reads SVGAGI. The V and J ends lost 5 bases and 4 bases, in that order; junction bases with no gene match: 9. This clonotype has ten or more counts. Its antigen is unknown. Attached unique molecular identifiers marked individual cDNA molecules. One entry per CDR3 protein, called by TCRdb with MiXCR from the 5' RACE reads. The data show about 50,000 distinct CDR3 sequences, with around 6.5% seen just once and about 2.7% held by the top ten. Broader study findings: VDJdb matching, biased toward anti-spike CD8 responses, missed private and CD4 specificities.

The receptor's source is an adult who was a healthcare worker with PCR-confirmed SARS-CoV-2 infection or an uninfected control (not recorded which). The V gene is TRBV6-5, the J gene TRBJ1-1; TRBD1 aligns across 8 bases. Source: whole blood, taken at baseline. Written as DNA, the CDR3 is TGTGCCAGCAGTCGTAAGCCTACAGGGGGCACTGAAGCTTTCTTT. This encodes CASSRKPTGGTEAFF.